Detailed here is one T cell receptor beta chain. TCRdb's table, derived via immunoSEQ multiplex PCR, lists solely in-frame clones and lacks some. The sample consists of some 87,000 clones, about 92% of them appearing once. This specimen comes from a study of T cell changes during pregnancy in multiple sclerosis. The CDR3 consists of 14 residues. The V gene is TRBV21-1, the J gene TRBJ1-2. TRBV21-1 corresponds to a pseudogene. Specimen: CD4+ T cells from peripheral blood mononuclear cells, collected before pregnancy. This clonotype was obtained from a female donor with multiple sclerosis, enrolled in a pregnancy study. The DNA for the CDR3 is TGTGCCAGCAGCAAAGATCGGCAGGGAGGTGGCTACACCTTC. Translation: CASSKDRQGGGYTF.